The 24 T cell receptor beta chains below all came from one sample that was sequenced in a study of CD8 T cells in Susac syndrome. Roughly 0.45 to 1 ug RNA was reverse transcribed with random hexamers. TCRdb independently ran MiXCR on the immunoSEQ multiplex PCR reads; one entry per CDR3 protein. Among about 110,000 distinct CDR3 sequences, roughly 94% were seen once, and the ten largest hold approximately 0.41%. Sequences were obtained from CD8+ T cells from PBMCs. The receptors shown here come from a human donor with Susac syndrome.

The V call is TRBV7-8, the J call TRBJ2-5, with 12 bases fitting TRBD2. From germline, CDR1 is SGHVS and CDR2 FQNEAQ. Trimming cost V 2 bases and J 4 bases; bases outside gene matches: 8. CDR3 length: 17 amino acids. The CDR3 DNA reads as TGTGCCAGCAGCTTATTCGCTAGCGGGGGGGCGTTAGAGACCCAGTACTTC. Translating it yields CASSLFASGGALETQYF. Variable domain in full (rest from reference TRBV7-8 and TRBJ2-5): GAGVSQSPRYKVAKRGQDVALRCDPISGHVSLFWYQQALGQGPEFLTYFQNEAQLDKSGLPSDRFFAERPEGSVSTLKIQRTQQEDSAVYLCASSLFASGGALETQYFGPGTRLLVL.

Here the CDR3 reads CASSQSGQSTSDSGANVLTF. DNA for the CDR3: TGCGCCAGCAGTCAATCAGGACAGTCAACGTCGGACTCTGGGGCCAACGTCCTGACTTTC. The chain employs TRBV23-1 and TRBJ2-6; tentative D call: TRBD1 (6 bases). TRBV23-1 is placed among ORFs of uncertain function. Trimming cost V 0 bases and J 0 bases, with 18 bases left between them. The CDR3 contains 20 residues.

The chain uses TRBV20-1 and TRBJ1-3, with a tentative D call TRBD1 (6 bases). CDR1 is DFQATT, CDR2 SNEGSKA, per germline (reference sequence). V lost 6 bases to trimming and J lost 16 bases, with 19 bases between them. This CDR3 region has 11 residues. The CDR3 DNA reads as TGCAGTGCCCCCGAGGGGGGGCAGAAGTATTTT. Amino acid sequence: CSAPEGGQKYF.

This chain uses TRBV6-2 or TRBV6-3 with TRBJ1-5; 9 nucleotides align to TRBD1. The ends lost 2 bases at V and 5 bases at J; junction bases unmatched: 7. The CDR3 contains 16 residues. CDR1 is MNHEY and CDR2 is SVGEGT in the germline V gene. The CDR3 nucleotides are TGTGCCAGCAGTTACAGTGTGGGGACAGGGCATCAGCCCCAGCATTTT. It translates to CASSYSVGTGHQPQHF.

The chain combines TRBV5-8 with TRBJ2-5; D is possibly TRBD2 (5 bases). The V end lost 4 bases, the J end lost 10 bases, and 17 bases lay between the germline ends. The CDR3 has 13 residues. CDR1 and CDR2 (germline): SGHTS, YDEGEE. CDR3 nucleotides: TGTGCCAGCAGCCCGGCGGGCAGCCAAGGCCAGTACTTC. Translated: CASSPAGSQGQYF. Full variable domain (remainder filled in from reference TRBV5-8 and TRBJ2-5): EAGVTQSPTHLIKTRGQQATLRCSPISGHTSVYWYQQALGLGLQFLLWYDEGEERNRGNFPPRFSGRQFPNYSSELNVNALELEDSALYLCASSPAGSQGQYFGPGTRLLVL.

CDR3 residues: CASSPDRGSGETQYF. The CDR3 DNA follows: TGTGCCAGCAGCCCGGACAGGGGAAGTGGAGAGACCCAGTACTTC. The chain couples TRBV13 to TRBJ2-5, with TRBD1 matching over 9 bases. CDR3 size: 15 residues. Germline V gene data show CDR1 as PRHDT and CDR2 as FYEKMQ (reference sequence). V lost 5 bases, J lost 4 bases, and 8 bases stayed unmatched.

The chain carries TRBV4-3 and TRBJ1-6; 7 bases agree with TRBD1. After removal of 1 base from V and 7 bases from J, the junction contained 4 bases not matched to a gene. CDR1 and CDR2 from the germline V gene are LGHNA and YSLEER. There are 15 residues in the CDR3. In DNA form, the CDR3 reads TGCGCCAGCAGCCAAGGGACAGGTCTCAATTCACCCCTCCACTTT. Translating it yields CASSQGTGLNSPLHF.

V and J are TRBV3-1 and TRBJ2-3; 13 bases are shared with TRBD2. Germline V gene lookup returns CDR1 LGHDT and CDR2 YNNKEL (reference sequence). The V and J ends lost 0 bases and 4 bases, in that order; junction bases with no gene match: 4. There are 17 residues in the CDR3. The CDR3 region is CASSQDAGLAGADTQYF. The CDR3 DNA is TGTGCCAGCAGCCAAGATGCCGGACTAGCGGGGGCAGATACGCAGTATTTT.

The J gene is TRBJ1-2, the V gene TRBV9, with D possibly matching TRBD1 (5 bases). This CDR3 comprises 13 residues. The V gene lost 5 bases and the J gene lost 4 bases, with 12 bases spanning the gap. The germline CDR1 and CDR2 sequences are SGDLS and YYNGEE. The chain's CDR3 is CASRGPGTYGYTF. Written as DNA, the CDR3 is TGTGCCAGCAGGGGACCCGGGACCTATGGCTACACCTTC. The complete variable domain, with remaining parts taken from reference TRBV9 and TRBJ1-2, reads DSGVTQTPKHLITATGQRVTLRCSPRSGDLSVYWYQQSLDQGLQFLIQYYNGEERAKGNILERFSAQQFPDLHSELNLSSLELGDSALYFCASRGPGTYGYTFGSGTRLTVV.

This clonotype was seen once. The CDR3 coding sequence is TGTGCCAGCAGCTTGCCGACAGGGGCCTACGAGCAGTACTTC. Amino acid sequence: CASSLPTGAYEQYF. The chain joins TRBV7-9 to TRBJ2-7; TRBD1 matches 8 bases. Germline V gene sequence: CDR1 SEHNR, CDR2 FQNEAQ (reference sequence). CDR3 length equals 14 residues. J lost 2 bases, V lost 3 bases, and 3 bases had no gene match. Variable domain in full (rest from reference TRBV7-9 and TRBJ2-7): DTGVSQNPRHKITKRGQNVTFRCDPISEHNRLYWYRQTLGQGPEFLTYFQNEAQLEKSRLLSDRFSAERPKGSFSTLEIQRTEQGDSAMYLCASSLPTGAYEQYFGPGTRLTVT.

The chain is built from TRBV7-4 and TRBJ2-7, with D hard to call. This CDR3 contains 13 residues. Germline assignment: CDR1 SGHVT and CDR2 SQSDAQ. V lost 2 bases to trimming and J lost 2 bases, with 7 bases between them. CDR3 DNA: TGTGCCAGCAGCTTAATCGGACCCTACGAGCAGTACTTC. Amino acids: CASSLIGPYEQYF.

This rearrangement joins TRBV7-9 to TRBJ1-2; TRBD1 agrees at 7 bases. In germline, CDR1 is SEHNR, CDR2 FQNEAQ (reference sequence). Losses at the gene ends were 4 bases for V and 3 bases for J; bases not matched to a gene: 11. The CDR3 sequence is 16 residues long. This CDR3 reads CASSSLTAGGDYGYTF. CDR3 nucleotide sequence: TGTGCCAGCAGCTCCTTGACGGCAGGGGGAGACTATGGCTACACCTTC.

The rearrangement joins TRBV20-1 to TRBJ1-5, with 9 bases that match TRBD1. V gave up 5 bases and J gave up 2 bases; unmatched junction bases: 7. CDR3 length: 15 residues. Germline CDR1 DFQATT, CDR2 SNEGSKA (reference sequence). The CDR3 sequence: CSAWDRAWGNQPQHF. In DNA, the CDR3 is TGCAGTGCTTGGGACAGGGCCTGGGGCAATCAGCCCCAGCATTTT.

CDR3 sequence: CATSRGTSGAEGETQYF. In nucleotides, the CDR3 is TGTGCCACCAGCAGAGGGACTAGCGGGGCCGAGGGGGAGACCCAGTACTTC. The J gene is TRBJ2-5, the V gene TRBV15; 12 positions match TRBD2. The CDR3 runs to 17 residues. J lost 5 bases, V lost 1 base, and 8 bases had no gene match. Germline CDR1 and CDR2: LNHNV and YYDKDF (reference sequence). Combining the CDR3 with reference TRBV15 and TRBJ2-5 gives the whole variable domain DAMVIQNPRYQVTQFGKPVTLSCSQTLNHNVMYWYQQKSSQAPKLLFHYYDKDFNNEADTPDNFQSRRPNTSFCFLDIRSPGLGDTAMYLCATSRGTSGAEGETQYFGPGTRLLVL.

Here the CDR3 DNA reads TGTGCCAGCAGCTTTGGGACCATGAACACTGAAGCTTTCTTT. It codes for CASSFGTMNTEAFF. V usage is TRBV5-4 and J usage is TRBJ1-1, with D possibly TRBD1 on 5 matching bases. CDR3 length: 14 residues. CDR1 SGHNT and CDR2 YYREEE come from the germline V gene (reference sequence). V lost 2 bases to trimming and J lost 0 bases, with 8 bases between them.

The chain couples TRBV6-6 to TRBJ1-1, with TRBD1 as a possible D gene (5 bases). Trimming pared 7 bases from V and 4 bases from J, leaving 10 bases between. Germline V CDR1 and CDR2: MNHNY, SVGAGI (reference sequence). The CDR3 sequence is 12 residues long. As DNA, the CDR3 is TGTGCCAGCACCCCGGGGGTCACTGAAGCTTTCTTT. Protein product: CASTPGVTEAFF.

The CDR3 nucleotides read TGTGCCAGCAGCTCCCGGACAGGGGCTTACTACGAGCAGTACTTC. Translated: CASSSRTGAYYEQYF. The V and J genes are TRBV13 and TRBJ2-7; 9 nucleotides line up with TRBD1. The germline gives CDR1 PRHDT, CDR2 FYEKMQ (reference sequence). The trim removed 4 bases at V and 3 bases at J, leaving 7 bases unmatched. The CDR3 is 15 residues long.

This clonotype has more than one count but fewer than ten. J is TRBJ2-7 and V is TRBV12-3 or TRBV12-4; 7 nucleotides line up with TRBD2. The CDR3 runs to 12 residues. V shed 3 bases, J shed 4 bases, and the junction held 0 bases outside the gene matches. CDR3 sequence reads: CASSFSGYEQYF. For the CDR3, the DNA is TGTGCCAGCAGTTTTAGCGGGTACGAGCAGTACTTC.

As DNA, the CDR3 is TGTGCCAGCACCCTGGGACAGGGCGGAGAGACCCAGTACTTC. This encodes CASTLGQGGETQYF. The rearrangement links TRBV12-3 or TRBV12-4 to TRBJ2-5; 9 bases line up with TRBD1. V was pared by 7 bases and J by 4 bases, with 7 bases of the junction left unmatched. The CDR3 runs to 14 residues.

This clonotype turned up a few times. The genes are TRBV6-5 and TRBJ1-2; D unresolved. The CDR3 loop spans 11 amino acids. V lost 5 bases and J 6 bases, leaving 7 bases between the germline ends. Germline CDR1 is MNHEY and CDR2 is SVGAGI. CDR3 amino acids: CASSPGNGYTF. CDR3 DNA: TGTGCCAGCAGTCCCGGGAATGGCTACACCTTC.

The V and J genes are TRBV9 and TRBJ2-1, with D perhaps TRBD2 (7 bases). Germline-derived CDR1 and CDR2 are SGDLS and YYNGEE. This CDR3 has 14 residues. Trimming pared 6 bases from V and 6 bases from J, leaving 16 bases between. DNA for the CDR3: TGTGCCAGCAACCCCCGGGGGGCGGGCAATGAGCAGTTCTTC. Its protein is CASNPRGAGNEQFF.

J is TRBJ1-5 and V is TRBV27, with D maybe TRBD1 (6 bases). Trimming removed 7 bases from V and 9 bases from J, with 13 bases in between. The germline V gene encodes CDR1 MNHEY and CDR2 SMNVEV (reference sequence). The length of the CDR3 is 12 residues. Written as DNA, the CDR3 is TGTGCCAGCACGACAGGAAGGTCGCCCCAGCATTTT. The encoded protein is CASTTGRSPQHF.

The chain recombines TRBV6-6 with TRBJ1-2; D not resolved. The V gene lost 4 bases and the J gene lost 4 bases, with 10 bases spanning the gap. The CDR3 has 13 residues. Germline CDR1 is MNHNY and CDR2 is SVGAGI (reference sequence). CDR3 coding DNA: TGTGCCAGCAGTTCGCTGGAACTCTATGGCTACACCTTC. It translates to CASSSLELYGYTF.

This rearrangement joins TRBV5-1 to TRBJ2-1, with D possibly being TRBD1 (5 bases). Looked up from germline, CDR1 is SGHRS and CDR2 is YFSETQ. V was cut by 4 bases and J by 8 bases, with 25 bases left in between. CDR3 length: 17 residues. This CDR3 is CASSPRTFTPGCDEQFF. The CDR3 DNA is TGCGCCAGCAGCCCACGGACGTTTACTCCAGGGTGCGATGAGCAGTTCTTC.